This T cell receptor beta chain is from a study of CD8+CD57+ T cells in acquired aplastic anemia. Findings and limits, study-wide: Patients versus controls showed no significant CD8+ Simpson's diversity difference. The number of CD8+ CDR3 sequences shared by patients and controls was twenty-nine.

Patients who underwent sequencing had shown CD8+CD57+ cell expansion by flow cytometry. Patients, without exception, had severe acquired aplastic anemia. Both TCR beta VDJ combination and CDR3 sequence profiling were carried out. Genomic DNA was the template for this profiling. TCRdb itself ran the reads through MiXCR, one entry per CDR3 protein. The sample contains about 180,000 distinct CDR3 sequences, nearly 50% of which appear only once. About this clonotype: Its antigen remains unknown.

CDR1 and CDR2 from the germline V gene are SGHTS and YDEGEE. The germline V and J ends were trimmed by 4 bases and 2 bases, with 7 bases remaining between them. The CDR3 is 12 residues long. The rearrangement joins TRBV5-8 to TRBJ2-7; unclear D gene. The sample was sorted CD4+, CD8+, or CD8+CD57+ T cells (not recorded which) from PBMCs. The origin of this receptor is a human donor with aplastic anemia. The CDR3 nucleotides read TGTGCCAGCAGCCTACTACCCTACGAGCAGTACTTC. Translated: CASSLLPYEQYF.